This T cell receptor beta chain was captured in a study of siplizumab effects on memory and regulatory T cells. Study-level results: In roughly 75-96% of proliferating CD4+ or CD8+ clones, a naive or memory phenotype could not be assigned.

This clone was picked up one time. The antigen is not known. Method: immunoSEQ multiplex PCR; TCRdb's copy keeps in-frame clones and lacks some. The sample lists approximately 120,000 clones; around 93% were seen once. Germline V lookup: CDR1 SNHLY, CDR2 FYNNEI. CDR3 length: 17 amino acids. Deletions cut 1 base from V and 0 bases from J, with 13 bases between. The receptor's source is a human donor in good health. The rearrangement uses TRBV2 and TRBJ1-5, with D possibly matching TRBD1 (5 bases). Input material: non-Treg CD4+ T cells sorted from blood. This CDR3 reads CASSEDHRTYSNQPQHF. In nucleotides, the CDR3 is TGTGCCAGCAGTGAAGATCACAGGACGTATAGCAATCAGCCCCAGCATTTT.